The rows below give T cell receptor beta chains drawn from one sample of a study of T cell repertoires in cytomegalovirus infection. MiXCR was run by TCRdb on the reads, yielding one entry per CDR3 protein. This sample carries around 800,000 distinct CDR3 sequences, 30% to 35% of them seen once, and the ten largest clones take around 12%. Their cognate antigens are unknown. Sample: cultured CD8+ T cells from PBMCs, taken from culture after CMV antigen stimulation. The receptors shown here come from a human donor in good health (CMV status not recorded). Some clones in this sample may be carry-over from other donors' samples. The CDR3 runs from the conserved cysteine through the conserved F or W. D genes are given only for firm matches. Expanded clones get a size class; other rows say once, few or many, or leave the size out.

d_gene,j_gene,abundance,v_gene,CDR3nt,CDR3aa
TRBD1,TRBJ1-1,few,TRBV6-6,TGTGCCAGCAGTTACCAACCGGGACAGGGAGTTACTGAAGCTTTCTTT,CASSYQPGQGVTEAFF
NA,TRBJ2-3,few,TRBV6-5,TGTGCCAGCAGTTACGGGTCATCGGCAGATACGCAGTATTTT,CASSYGSSADTQYF
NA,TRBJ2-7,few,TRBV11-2,TGTGCCAGCAGCCCTATTTTTGGCACCATTAAGGAGTGGACGAACTACGAGCAGTACTTC,CASSPIFGTIKEWTNYEQYF
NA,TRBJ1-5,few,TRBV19,TGTGCCAGTAGTATTGTGGGGGCAGGGCAGCCCCAGCATTTT,CASSIVGAGQPQHF
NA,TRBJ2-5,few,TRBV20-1,TGCAGTGCTAGAGAGCGGACCCAAGAGACCCAGTACTTC,CSARERTQETQYF
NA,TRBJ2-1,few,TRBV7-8,TGTGCCAGCAGACAAACCCCGACGGATGAGCAGTTCTTC,CASRQTPTDEQFF
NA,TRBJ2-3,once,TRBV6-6,TGTGCCAGCAGTTACTCGACCGAACCTCCTGGGTATTTT,CASSYSTEPPGYF
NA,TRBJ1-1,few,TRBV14,TGTGCCAGCAGCCAAGATCTGAAGTCGGCAGGAACTGAAGCTTTCTTT,CASSQDLKSAGTEAFF
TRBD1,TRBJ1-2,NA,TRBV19,TGTGCCAGTACTGGACAGGAGACCTATGGCTACACCTTC,CASTGQETYGYTF
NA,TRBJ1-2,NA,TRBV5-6,TGTGCCAGCAGCTTTGGACCTGCCTCCTACGATGGCTACACCTTC,CASSFGPASYDGYTF
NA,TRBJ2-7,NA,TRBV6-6,TGTGCCAGCAGGGCCACAGCCTACGAGCAGTACTTC,CASRATAYEQYF
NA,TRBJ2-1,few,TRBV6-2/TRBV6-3,TGTGCCAGCAGTTACTCGCAGGGTGGGAGTGAGCAGTTCTTC,CASSYSQGGSEQFF
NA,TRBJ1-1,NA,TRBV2,TGTGCCAGCAGTGATGGTGCCCTACAGATAGAAGCTTTCTTT,CASSDGALQIEAFF
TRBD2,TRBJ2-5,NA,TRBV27,TGTGCCAGCAGTATGACTAGCTTAGAGACCCAGTACTTC,CASSMTSLETQYF
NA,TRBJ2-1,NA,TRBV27,TGTGCCAGCAGTTTATCGATGGGGTTCAATGAGCAGTTCTTC,CASSLSMGFNEQFF
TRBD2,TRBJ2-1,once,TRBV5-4,TGTGCCAGCAGCTGGAATGGGGACTATGCCTACAATGAGCAGTTCTTC,CASSWNGDYAYNEQFF
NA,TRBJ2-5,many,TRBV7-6,TGTGCCAGCAGCTTAATCTGGGATCAAGAGACCCAGTACTTC,CASSLIWDQETQYF
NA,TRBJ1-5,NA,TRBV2,TGTGCCAGCAGTGAAAGGCCCGGGGAGGATGGCAATCAGCCCCAGCATTTT,CASSERPGEDGNQPQHF
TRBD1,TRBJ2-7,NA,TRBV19,TGTGCCAGTAGTGTGGACAGGGGACTACCGGGCGAGCAGTACTTC,CASSVDRGLPGEQYF
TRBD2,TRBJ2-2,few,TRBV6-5,TGTGCCAGCAGTCCCGAGCGGGGGCGAGGCACCGGGGAGCTGTTTTTT,CASSPERGRGTGELFF
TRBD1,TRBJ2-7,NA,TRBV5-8,TGTGCCAGCAGCACCCCCCCGGGACAGGACTACGAGCAGTACTTC,CASSTPPGQDYEQYF
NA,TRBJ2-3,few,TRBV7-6,TGTGCCAGCAGCTTAGGCGGGGCTGTCACAGATACGCAGTATTTT,CASSLGGAVTDTQYF
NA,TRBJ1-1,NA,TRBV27,TGTGCCAGCAGTTTATTGGGAGGCCTGAACACTGAAGCTTTCTTT,CASSLLGGLNTEAFF
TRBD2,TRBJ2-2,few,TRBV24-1,TGTGCCACCAGTGCCTGGACTAGCGGGGAGAACACCGGGGAGCTGTTTTTT,CATSAWTSGENTGELFF
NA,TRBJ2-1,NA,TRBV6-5,TGTGCCAGCAGTGCCGGGACGGATTACAATGAGCAGTTCTTC,CASSAGTDYNEQFF
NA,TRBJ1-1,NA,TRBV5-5,TGTGCCAGCAGCGGATGGAAGGGGAACACTGAAGCTTTCTTT,CASSGWKGNTEAFF
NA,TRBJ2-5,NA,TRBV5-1,TGCGCCAGCAGCTTGTGGGGGGGCGCCGAAGAGACCCAGTACTTC,CASSLWGGAEETQYF
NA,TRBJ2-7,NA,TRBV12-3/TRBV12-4,TGTGCCAGCAGTCATTCTTCGGTTGGACTGAGCTCCTACGAGCAGTACTTC,CASSHSSVGLSSYEQYF
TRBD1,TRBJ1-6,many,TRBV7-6,TGTGCCAGCAGCTTGGGACAGGGCAGTTCACCCCTCCACTTT,CASSLGQGSSPLHF
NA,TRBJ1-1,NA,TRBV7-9,TGTGCCAGCAGCTTAGTAAGGACAGATGAAGCTTTCTTT,CASSLVRTDEAFF
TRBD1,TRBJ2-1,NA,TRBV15,TGTGCCACCAGCGAGCAGGGGGTCGGGTCCTACAATGAGCAGTTCTTC,CATSEQGVGSYNEQFF
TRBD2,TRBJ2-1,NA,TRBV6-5,TGTGCCAGCAGTTACTCGTGGGGGGGATCCCACTACAATGAGCAGTTCTTC,CASSYSWGGSHYNEQFF
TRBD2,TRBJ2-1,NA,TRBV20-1,TGCAGTGCTAGAGAATCCGGGACTAGCGGGGTCGATGAGCAGTTCTTC,CSARESGTSGVDEQFF
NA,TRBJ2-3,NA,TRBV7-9,TGTGCCAGCAGCTTAAGGCTAGTGGGGATCACAGATACGCAGTATTTT,CASSLRLVGITDTQYF
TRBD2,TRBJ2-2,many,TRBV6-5,TGTGCCAGCAGTTGGAGGACTAGCGGAGCTTCAAGGGAAACCGGGGAGCTGTTTTTT,CASSWRTSGASRETGELFF
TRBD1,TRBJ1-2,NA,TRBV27,TGTGCCAGCGGCCTCCCCAGTGGACAGGGGAATAAGGACTATGGCTACACCTTC,CASGLPSGQGNKDYGYTF
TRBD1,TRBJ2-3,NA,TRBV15,TGTGCCACCAAAGGGACAGACACAGATACGCAGTATTTT,CATKGTDTDTQYF
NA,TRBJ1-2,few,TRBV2,TGTGCCAGCACCCACCCCGCGACAGCTAACTATGGCTACACCTTC,CASTHPATANYGYTF
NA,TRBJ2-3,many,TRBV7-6,TGTGCCAGCAGCTTAGTAGGGGAAGAATTCACAGATACGCAGTATTTT,CASSLVGEEFTDTQYF
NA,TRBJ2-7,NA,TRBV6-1,TGTGCCATCACCCCCTTTGGAGTGGCCAACTACGAGCAGTACTTC,CAITPFGVANYEQYF
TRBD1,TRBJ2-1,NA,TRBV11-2,TGTGCCAGCAGAACACTCACGGGACAGCCCTACAATGAGCAGTTCTTC,CASRTLTGQPYNEQFF
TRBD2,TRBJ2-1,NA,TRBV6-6,TGTGCCAGCTTCCCCCCCGGGGGGGTCGATGAGAATGAGCAGTTCTTC,CASFPPGGVDENEQFF
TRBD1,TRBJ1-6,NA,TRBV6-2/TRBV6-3,TGTGCCAGCCTCAAGACAGGGGGCGATTCACCCCTCCACTTT,CASLKTGGDSPLHF
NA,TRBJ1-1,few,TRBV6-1,TGTGCCAGCAGTCTCGGGGGAGGCCCCTCAATCACTGAAGCTTTCTTT,CASSLGGGPSITEAFF
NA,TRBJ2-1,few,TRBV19,TGTGCCAGTAGCCAATCAGAGTCCTCCTACAATGAGCAGTTCTTC,CASSQSESSYNEQFF
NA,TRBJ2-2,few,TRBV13,TGTGCCAGCAGCTTCCCCTCGAGGCAGCCTGGGGAGCTGTTTTTT,CASSFPSRQPGELFF
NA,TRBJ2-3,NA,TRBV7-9,TGTGCCAGCAGCTTAGGGGGGAGACGGGGTCAGCCAGATACGCAGTATTTT,CASSLGGRRGQPDTQYF
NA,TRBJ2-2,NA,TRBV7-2,TGTGCCAGCAGCTTAGTTTTAGGGCCCAGCACCGGGGAGCTGTTTTTT,CASSLVLGPSTGELFF
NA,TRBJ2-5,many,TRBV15,TGTGCCACCAGCAGCCATGGGACTTCACAAGAGACCCAGTACTTC,CATSSHGTSQETQYF
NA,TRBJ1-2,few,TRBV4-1,TGCGCCAGCAGCCAAGATCCAGACCAACTTTATGGCTACACCTTC,CASSQDPDQLYGYTF
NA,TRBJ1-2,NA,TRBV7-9,TGTGCCAGCAGCACCGGCCAGAGCTATGGCTACACCTTC,CASSTGQSYGYTF
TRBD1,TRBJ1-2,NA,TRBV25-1,TGTGCCAGCAGTGACTGGGACAGCCCCGGGGACACCTTC,CASSDWDSPGDTF
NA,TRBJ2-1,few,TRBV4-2,TGTGCCAGCAGCCATCCCACTCCACCAGGGGAGAGTGAGCAGTTCTTC,CASSHPTPPGESEQFF